This T cell receptor beta chain was documented in a study of identifying expanded T cells in peripheral blood (dated by TCRdb to about 2019). About the full investigation: Technical replicates were generated by sequencing separate aliquots of the same genomic DNA pool, and four replicates were compared pairwise. What the work shows at the level of the full study, not this receptor alone: Across all healthy-donor time intervals, the beta-binomial model significantly cut both the number of clones called differentially abundant and the false-positive rate. It was expected by the authors that biological variance in healthy repertoires might increase further over much longer intervals, such as months to years. Between technical replicates the binomial model flagged around 1.3 differentially abundant clones, whereas over about two weeks the binomial model flagged about 15 and over about four weeks about 19. Across all healthy donors, variance in clone template counts between approximately two-week samples was found to increase significantly with total template count.

TCRbeta CDR3 regions were profiled by bias-controlled multiplex PCR amplification of genomic DNA with the immunoSEQ Assay. The study's processing was this. To quantify the absolute abundance of each unique TCRbeta CDR3 region, the sequences were collapsed and filtered. Differential abundance was tested with two models: a binomial (Fisher-equivalent) model and a beta-binomial model that adds time-dependent variance fitted from healthy donors. Clones with fewer than 5 combined templates were removed, and differential abundance was called for clones with a Benjamini-Hochberg FDR below 0.01. The form v = (b*log(k)+a)^2 was used to model beta-binomial variance as a function of total template count across the two samples. This immuneACCESS table, as held by TCRdb, lists in-frame sequences with V and J called but not all clones. Of the missing ones, under half trace to an unresolved V gene in checked studies; the others have no known cause. V and J calls plus clone size are reproduced from that table; the DNA served to infer D and trimming. In this sample the table shows 90,000 to 110,000 clones, about 87% of which occur a single time. The ten largest clones take up 6.5% to 9% of the sample.

For this clone: There is no known antigen for this receptor. No much larger clone is present one base from it, and per-base qualities are unavailable.

No immune events, such as infections, were documented for the healthy donors during the collection period. To calibrate time-dependent variance in a beta-binomial model of T-cell clone differential abundance, blood repertoires from healthy donors were used as a training cohort. The training cohort comprised about ten healthy donors, 3 female and 7 male. On average the donors were about 45 years old, and their ages spanned about 29 to 64 years. Whole blood from each healthy donor was obtained from a commercial supplier and was collected at three time points roughly two weeks apart. For immunosequencing, genomic DNA was extracted from unsorted whole blood. The TCR comes from a person aged 18 to 70 in good health. The sample taken for sequencing was blood.

This receptor has the CDR3 CASTSRRGQGASEQYF. The nucleotide sequence reads TGCGCCAGCACATCAAGGAGGGGACAGGGGGCGTCTGAGCAGTACTTC. The chain employs TRBV5-1 and TRBJ2-7; 12 central bases correspond to TRBD1. The germline V gene provides CDR1 SGHRS and CDR2 YFSETQ. Spanning cysteine to phenylalanine, the CDR3 consists of 16 amino acids. Left in the record is the CDR3 DNA by itself, 48 bases read in frame from the first base. V loses 6 bases at its end and J loses 7 bases; junction bases beyond the gene matches: 14.